This T cell receptor beta chain was retrieved from a study of response to subunit inactivated influenza vaccine (dated by TCRdb to between 2017 and 2018). About the full investigation: Deep quantitative profiling of the T cell receptor repertoire was used in the study to follow responses to a trivalent subunit inactivated influenza vaccine. Beyond this particular receptor, the publication reports: According to the authors, only a limited number of new T cells may be recruited by each seasonal influenza vaccination.

Trimming at the junction amounts to 6 bases on V and 7 bases on J, and the germline ends lie 21 bases apart. The germline V gene gives CDR1 as MNHNS and CDR2 as SASEGT. Its CDR3 holds 15 amino acids, cysteine through phenylalanine. Only the CDR3 part of the read is kept: 45 bases, read in frame from the first base. Libraries were prepared through RT-PCR. Instrument used: Illumina HiSeq 2500. TCRdb reran the public reads through fastp at Q25 and MiXCR, keeping productive beta chains. Entries are consolidated by CDR3 protein sequence, retaining the most common genes and DNA. This sample lists hundreds of thousands of distinct CDR3 sequences; around 13% were detected once. The ten largest clones add up to around 7.3% of the sample. This clonotype was recorded a few times. Its antigen specificity is not known. The input lacks base qualities; no much larger clone sits a single base away.

Specimen: PBMCs from blood, collected 14 to 15 days before vaccination. The TCR sequence derives from a man in his fifties who received an inactivated influenza vaccine. Donor details come from another sample of the same person, matched by shared clones. The chain was built from TRBV6-1 and TRBJ2-5, with TRBD1 tentatively as D gene (6 bases match). The bases are TGTGCCAGCAGATGGGGACATCAGGGTCCGGGGACCCAGTACTTC. It translates as CASRWGHQGPGTQYF.